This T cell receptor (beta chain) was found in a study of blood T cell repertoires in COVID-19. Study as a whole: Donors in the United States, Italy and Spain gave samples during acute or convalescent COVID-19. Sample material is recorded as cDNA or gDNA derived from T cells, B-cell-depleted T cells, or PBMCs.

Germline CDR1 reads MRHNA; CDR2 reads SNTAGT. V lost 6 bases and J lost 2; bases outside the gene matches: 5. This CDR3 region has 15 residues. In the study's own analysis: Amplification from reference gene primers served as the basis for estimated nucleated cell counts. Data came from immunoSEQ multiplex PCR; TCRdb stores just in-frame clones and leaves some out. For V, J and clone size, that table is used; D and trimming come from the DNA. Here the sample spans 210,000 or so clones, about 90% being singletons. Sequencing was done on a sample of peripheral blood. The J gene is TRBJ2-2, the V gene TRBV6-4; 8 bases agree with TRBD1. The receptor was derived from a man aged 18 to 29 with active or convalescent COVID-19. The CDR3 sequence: CASSPRGLNTGELFF. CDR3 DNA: TGTGCCAGCAGCCCCAGGGGGCTTAACACCGGGGAGCTGTTTTTT.